This T cell receptor (beta chain) was observed in a study of PD-L1 blockade in urothelial cancer. Documented time point: peripheral blood 6 weeks after treatment start. Produced via immunoSEQ multiplex PCR; TCRdb's table is partial and in-frame only. The profile shows 35,000 to 45,000 clones, roughly nine tenths of them singletons. This CDR3 comprises 15 residues. V lost 4 bases and J lost 2; bases outside the gene matches: 9. Per the germline V gene, CDR1 is SGDLS and CDR2 is YYNGEE. This clone has just one count. The source material was PBMCs, sampled around atezolizumab (anti-PD-L1) treatment. The clonotype originates from a man in his sixties or seventies with urothelial cancer. The chain employs TRBV9 and TRBJ2-7, with 7 bases aligning to TRBD2. The CDR3 is CASSLAAGEAYEQYF. CDR3 nucleotides: TGTGCCAGCAGCCTAGCGGCGGGAGAGGCCTACGAGCAGTACTTC.